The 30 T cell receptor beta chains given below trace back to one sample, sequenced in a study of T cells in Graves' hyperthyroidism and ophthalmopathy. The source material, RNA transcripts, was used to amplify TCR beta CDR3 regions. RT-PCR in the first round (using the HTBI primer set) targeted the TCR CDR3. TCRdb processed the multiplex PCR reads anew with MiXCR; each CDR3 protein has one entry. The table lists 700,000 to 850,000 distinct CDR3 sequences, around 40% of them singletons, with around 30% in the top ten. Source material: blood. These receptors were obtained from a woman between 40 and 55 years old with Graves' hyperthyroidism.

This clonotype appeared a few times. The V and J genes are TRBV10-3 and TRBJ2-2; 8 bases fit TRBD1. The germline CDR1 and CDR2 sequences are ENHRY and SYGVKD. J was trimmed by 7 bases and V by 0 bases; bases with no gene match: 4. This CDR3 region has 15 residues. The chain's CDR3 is CAISESKDRDGELFF. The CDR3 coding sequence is TGTGCCATCAGTGAGTCGAAGGACAGGGACGGGGAGCTGTTTTTT.

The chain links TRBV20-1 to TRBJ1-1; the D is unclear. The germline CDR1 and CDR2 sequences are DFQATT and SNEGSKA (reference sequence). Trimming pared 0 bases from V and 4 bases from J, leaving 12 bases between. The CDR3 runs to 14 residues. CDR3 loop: CSARDLAVGTEAFF. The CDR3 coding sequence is TGCAGTGCTAGAGATTTGGCAGTTGGCACTGAAGCTTTCTTT.

CDR3 coding DNA: TGTGCCAGTAGCCAGGGACTCATGGGCTCCTACGAGCAGTACTTC. It is translated as CASSQGLMGSYEQYF. The rearrangement joins TRBV5-4 to TRBJ2-7; tentatively, D is TRBD2 (6 bases). Germline-derived CDR1 and CDR2 are SGHNT and YYREEE (reference sequence). The V end lost 8 bases, the J end lost 0 bases, and 18 bases lay between the germline ends. The CDR3 length is 15 residues. Using reference TRBV5-4 and TRBJ2-7 for the parts outside the CDR3, the full variable domain is ETGVTQSPTHLIKTRGQQVTLRCSSQSGHNTVSWYQQALGQGPQFIFQYYREEENGRGNFPPRFSGLQFPNYSSELNVNALELDDSALYLCASSQGLMGSYEQYFGPGTRLTVT.

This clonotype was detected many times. The CDR3 region has the DNA TGCAGCGTTGTCCGAGGGGTCGAGCAGTACTTC. Amino acid sequence: CSVVRGVEQYF. The chain links TRBV29-1 to TRBJ2-7; D is perhaps TRBD1 or TRBD2 (5 bases each). V was shortened by 4 bases and J by 6 bases, with 10 bases between the two germline ends. There are 11 residues in the CDR3. The germline V gene encodes CDR1 SQVTM and CDR2 ANQGSEA.

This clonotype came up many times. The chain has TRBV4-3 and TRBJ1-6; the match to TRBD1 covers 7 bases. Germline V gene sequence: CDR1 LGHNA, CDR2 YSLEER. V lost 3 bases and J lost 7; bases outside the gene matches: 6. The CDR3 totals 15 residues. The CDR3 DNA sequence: TGCGCCAGCAGCCAGCCGGGACAGCAGAATTCACCCCTCCACTTT. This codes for CASSQPGQQNSPLHF.

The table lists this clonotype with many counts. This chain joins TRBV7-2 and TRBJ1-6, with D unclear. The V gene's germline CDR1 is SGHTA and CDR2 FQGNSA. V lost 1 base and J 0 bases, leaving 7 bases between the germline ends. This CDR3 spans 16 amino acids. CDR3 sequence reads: CASSLGGSSYNSPLHF. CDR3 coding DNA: TGTGCCAGCAGCTTAGGAGGGAGCTCCTATAATTCACCCCTCCACTTT.

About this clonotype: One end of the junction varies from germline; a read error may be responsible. The CDR3 nucleotides read TGTGCCAGCCGTTTCTCGGACAGGAACTATGGCTACACCTTC. This codes for CASRFSDRNYGYTF. The chain recombines TRBV28 with TRBJ1-2; 7 bases line up with TRBD1. Germline-derived CDR1 and CDR2 are MDHEN and SYDVKM. This CDR3 region has 14 residues.

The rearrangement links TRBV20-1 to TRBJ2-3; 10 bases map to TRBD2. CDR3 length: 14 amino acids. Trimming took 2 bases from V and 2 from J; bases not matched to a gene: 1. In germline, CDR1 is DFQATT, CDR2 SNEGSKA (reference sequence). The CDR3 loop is CSARLAGATDTQYF. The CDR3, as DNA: TGCAGTGCTAGACTAGCGGGGGCCACAGATACGCAGTATTTT.

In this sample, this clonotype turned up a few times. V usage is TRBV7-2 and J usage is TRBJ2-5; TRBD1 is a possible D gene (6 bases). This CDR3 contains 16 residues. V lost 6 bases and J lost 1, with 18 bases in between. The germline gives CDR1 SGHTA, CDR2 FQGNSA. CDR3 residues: CASSSPGQNLQETQYF. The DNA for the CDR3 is TGTGCCAGCAGTTCCCCCGGACAGAATCTCCAAGAGACCCAGTACTTC.

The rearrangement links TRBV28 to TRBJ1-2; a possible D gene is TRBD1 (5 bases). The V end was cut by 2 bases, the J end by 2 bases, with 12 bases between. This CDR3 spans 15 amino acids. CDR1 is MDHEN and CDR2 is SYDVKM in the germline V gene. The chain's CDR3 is CASSLPSRDNYGYTF. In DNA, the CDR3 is TGTGCCAGCAGTTTACCAAGTCGGGACAACTATGGCTACACCTTC.

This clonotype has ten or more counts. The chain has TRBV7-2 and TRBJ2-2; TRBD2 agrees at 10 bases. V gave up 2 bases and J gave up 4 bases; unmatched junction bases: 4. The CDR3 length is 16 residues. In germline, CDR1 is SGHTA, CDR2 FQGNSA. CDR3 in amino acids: CASSLPSSGSTGELFF. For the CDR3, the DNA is TGTGCCAGCAGCTTACCATCTAGCGGGAGCACCGGGGAGCTGTTTTTT.

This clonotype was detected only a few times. The CDR3 region has the DNA TGCGCCAGCAGCCAAGATCCGGGTGGAAGCTATGGCTACACCTTC. This encodes CASSQDPGGSYGYTF. The chain couples TRBV4-3 to TRBJ1-2; D not certain. The germline V gene encodes CDR1 LGHNA and CDR2 YSLEER. Between the trimmed V and J ends, which lost 0 bases and 4 bases, there was a span of 12 bases. The CDR3 has 15 residues.

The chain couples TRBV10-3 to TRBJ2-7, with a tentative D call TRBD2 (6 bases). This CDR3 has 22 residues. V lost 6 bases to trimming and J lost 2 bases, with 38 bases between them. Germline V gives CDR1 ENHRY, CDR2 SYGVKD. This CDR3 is CAIRRSIPTGNSRELITYEQYF. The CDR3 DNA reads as TGTGCCATCAGGCGCTCAATCCCCACTGGGAATTCGCGGGAACTAATCACCTACGAGCAGTACTTC.

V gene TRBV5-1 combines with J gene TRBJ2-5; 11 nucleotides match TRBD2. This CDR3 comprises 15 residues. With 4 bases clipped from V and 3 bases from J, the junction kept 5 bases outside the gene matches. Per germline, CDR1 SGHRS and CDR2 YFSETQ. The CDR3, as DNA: TGCGCCAGCAGCCAAGAGGGACTAGCGGAAGAGACCCAGTACTTC. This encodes CASSQEGLAEETQYF.

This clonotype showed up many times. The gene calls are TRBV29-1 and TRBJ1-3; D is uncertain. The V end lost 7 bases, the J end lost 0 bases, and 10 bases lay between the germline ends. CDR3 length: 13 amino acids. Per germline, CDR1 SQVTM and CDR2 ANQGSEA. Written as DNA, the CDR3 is TGCAGCGCTACGACACTCTCTGGAAACACCATATATTTT. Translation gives CSATTLSGNTIYF.

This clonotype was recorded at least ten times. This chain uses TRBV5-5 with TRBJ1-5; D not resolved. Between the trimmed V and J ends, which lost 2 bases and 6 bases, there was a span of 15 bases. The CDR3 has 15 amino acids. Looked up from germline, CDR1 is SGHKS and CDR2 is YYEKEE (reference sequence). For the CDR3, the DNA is TGTGCCAGCAGCTTCGGTCGACAACAGACTCAGCCCCAGCATTTT. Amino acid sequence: CASSFGRQQTQPQHF.

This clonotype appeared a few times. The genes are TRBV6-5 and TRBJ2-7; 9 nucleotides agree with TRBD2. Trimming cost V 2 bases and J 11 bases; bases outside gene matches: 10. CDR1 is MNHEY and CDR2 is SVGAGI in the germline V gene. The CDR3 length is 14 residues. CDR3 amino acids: CASSYLTSGRREYF. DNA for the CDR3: TGTGCCAGCAGTTACCTCACTAGCGGGCGACGGGAGTACTTC.

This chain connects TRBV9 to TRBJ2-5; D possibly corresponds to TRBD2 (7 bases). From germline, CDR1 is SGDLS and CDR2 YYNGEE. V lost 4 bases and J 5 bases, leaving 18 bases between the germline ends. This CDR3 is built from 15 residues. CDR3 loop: CASSSGGGGVETQYF. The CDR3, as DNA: TGTGCCAGCAGCTCTGGGGGGGGCGGGGTCGAGACCCAGTACTTC.

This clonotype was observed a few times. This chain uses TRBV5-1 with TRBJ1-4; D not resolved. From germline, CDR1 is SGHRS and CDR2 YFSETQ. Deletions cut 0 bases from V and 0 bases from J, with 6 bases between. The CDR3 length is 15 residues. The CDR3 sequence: CASSLDRTTNEKLFF. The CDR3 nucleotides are TGCGCCAGCAGCTTGGACCGGACAACTAATGAAAAACTGTTTTTT.

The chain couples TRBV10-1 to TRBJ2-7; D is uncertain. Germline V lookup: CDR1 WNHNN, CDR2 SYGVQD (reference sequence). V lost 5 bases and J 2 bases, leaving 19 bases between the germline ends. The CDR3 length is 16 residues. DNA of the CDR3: TGCGCCAGCAGTCCTCTGGACCACATTCTAACCTACGAGCAGTACTTC. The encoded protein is CASSPLDHILTYEQYF.

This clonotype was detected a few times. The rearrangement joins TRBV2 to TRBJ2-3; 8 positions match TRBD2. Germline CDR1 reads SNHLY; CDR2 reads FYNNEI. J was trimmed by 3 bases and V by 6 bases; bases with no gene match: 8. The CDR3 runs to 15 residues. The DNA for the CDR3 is TGTGCCAGCAGCTTAGCGGGGACGGGTACAGATACGCAGTATTTT. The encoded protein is CASSLAGTGTDTQYF.

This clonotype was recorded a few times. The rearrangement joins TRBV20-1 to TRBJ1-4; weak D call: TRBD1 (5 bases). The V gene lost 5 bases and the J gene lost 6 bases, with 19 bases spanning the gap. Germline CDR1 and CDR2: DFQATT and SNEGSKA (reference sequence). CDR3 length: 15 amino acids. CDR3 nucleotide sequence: TGCAGTGCTGGGGGTCGGGGTGTGGTAGATGAAAAACTGTTTTTT. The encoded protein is CSAGGRGVVDEKLFF.

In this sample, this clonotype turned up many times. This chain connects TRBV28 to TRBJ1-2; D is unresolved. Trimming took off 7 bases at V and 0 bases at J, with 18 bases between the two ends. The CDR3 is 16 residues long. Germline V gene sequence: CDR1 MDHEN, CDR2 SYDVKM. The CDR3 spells CASTSIGRTSNYGYTF. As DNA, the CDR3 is TGTGCCAGCACCTCGATAGGACGGACGTCTAACTATGGCTACACCTTC.

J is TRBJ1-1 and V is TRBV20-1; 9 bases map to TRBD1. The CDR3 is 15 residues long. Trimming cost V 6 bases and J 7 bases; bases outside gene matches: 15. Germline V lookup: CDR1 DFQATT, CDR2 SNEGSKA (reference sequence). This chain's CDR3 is CSAPNRGRGGYEAFF. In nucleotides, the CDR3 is TGCAGTGCCCCTAACAGGGGGCGCGGGGGGTATGAAGCTTTCTTT.

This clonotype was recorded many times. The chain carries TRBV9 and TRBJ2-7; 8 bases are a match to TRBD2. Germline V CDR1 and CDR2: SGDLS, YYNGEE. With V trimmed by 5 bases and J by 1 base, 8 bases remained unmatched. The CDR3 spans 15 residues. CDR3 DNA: TGTGCCAGCAGGCCAACTAGCGGACCATCCTACGAGCAGTACTTC. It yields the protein CASRPTSGPSYEQYF.

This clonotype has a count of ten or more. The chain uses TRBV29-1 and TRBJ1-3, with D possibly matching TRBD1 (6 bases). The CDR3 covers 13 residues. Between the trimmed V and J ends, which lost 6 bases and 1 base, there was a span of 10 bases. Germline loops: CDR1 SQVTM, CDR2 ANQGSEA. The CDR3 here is CSVVDRSGNTIYF. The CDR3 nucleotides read TGCAGCGTCGTCGACAGGTCTGGAAACACCATATATTTT. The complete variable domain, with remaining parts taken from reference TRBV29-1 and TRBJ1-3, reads SAVISQKPSRDICQRGTSLTIQCQVDSQVTMMFWYRQQPGQSLTLIATANQGSEATYESGFVIDKFPISRPNLTFSTLTVSNMSPEDSSIYLCSVVDRSGNTIYFGEGSWLTVV.

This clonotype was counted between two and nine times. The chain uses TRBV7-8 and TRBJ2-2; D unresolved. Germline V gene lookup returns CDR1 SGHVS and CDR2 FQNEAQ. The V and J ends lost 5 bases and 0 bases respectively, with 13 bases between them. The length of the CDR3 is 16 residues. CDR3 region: CASSPNRHPNTGELFF. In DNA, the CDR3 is TGTGCCAGCAGCCCGAATCGGCACCCGAACACCGGGGAGCTGTTTTTT.

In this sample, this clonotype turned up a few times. The CDR3 is CASSQTFQGAHSGANVLTF. CDR3 in DNA: TGTGCCAGCAGTCAAACGTTTCAGGGGGCCCACTCTGGGGCCAACGTCCTGACTTTC. J is TRBJ2-6 and V is TRBV12-3 or TRBV12-4; TRBD1 aligns across 8 bases. J lost 0 bases, V lost 5 bases, and 12 bases had no gene match. The CDR3 is 19 amino acids.

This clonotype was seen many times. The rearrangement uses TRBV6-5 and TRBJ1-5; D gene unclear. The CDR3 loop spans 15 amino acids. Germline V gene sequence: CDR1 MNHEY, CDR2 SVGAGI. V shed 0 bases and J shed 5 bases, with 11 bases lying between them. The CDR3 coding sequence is TGTGCCAGCAGTTACTCGGCAGCCGAGGATCAGCCCCAGCATTTT. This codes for CASSYSAAEDQPQHF.

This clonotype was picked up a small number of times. The CDR3 bases are TGTGCCAGTAGTCCACCCTATCCGGGACAGGGGACCGGGGAGCTGTTTTTT. Translation gives CASSPPYPGQGTGELFF. This sequence joins TRBV19 and TRBJ2-2; 10 bases line up with TRBD1. J gave up 5 bases and V 5 bases, and 11 bases lay outside the gene matches. The CDR3 covers 17 residues. Germline lookup yields CDR1 LNHDA and CDR2 SQIVND (reference sequence).